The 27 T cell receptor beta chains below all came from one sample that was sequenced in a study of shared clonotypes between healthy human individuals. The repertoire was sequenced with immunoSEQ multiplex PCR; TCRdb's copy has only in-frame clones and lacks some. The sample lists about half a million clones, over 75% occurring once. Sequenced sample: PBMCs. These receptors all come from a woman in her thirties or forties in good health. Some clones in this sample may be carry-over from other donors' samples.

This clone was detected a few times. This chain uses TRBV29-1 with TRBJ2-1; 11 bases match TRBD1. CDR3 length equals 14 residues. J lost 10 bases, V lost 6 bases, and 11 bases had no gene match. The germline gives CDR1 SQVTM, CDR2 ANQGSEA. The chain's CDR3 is CSVKGQGGILEQFF. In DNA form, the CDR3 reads TGCAGCGTGAAGGGACAGGGGGGGATTTTAGAGCAGTTCTTC.

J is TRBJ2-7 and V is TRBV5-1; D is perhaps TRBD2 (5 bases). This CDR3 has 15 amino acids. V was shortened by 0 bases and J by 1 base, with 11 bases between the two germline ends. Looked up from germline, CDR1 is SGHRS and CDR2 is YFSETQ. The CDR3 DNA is TGCGCCAGCAGCTTGGTTGTTGCGGGTTCCTACGAGCAGTACTTC. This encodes CASSLVVAGSYEQYF. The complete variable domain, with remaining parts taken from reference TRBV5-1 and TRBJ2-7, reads KAGVTQTPRYLIKTRGQQVTLSCSPISGHRSVSWYQQTPGQGLQFLFEYFSETQRNKGNFPGRFSGRQFSNSRSEMNVSTLELGDSALYLCASSLVVAGSYEQYFGPGTRLTVT.

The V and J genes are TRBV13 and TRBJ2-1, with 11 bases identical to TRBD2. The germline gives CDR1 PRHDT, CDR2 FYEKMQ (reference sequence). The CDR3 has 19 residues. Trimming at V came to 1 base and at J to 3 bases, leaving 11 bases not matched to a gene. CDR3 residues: CASSLVGTSGNISYNEQFF. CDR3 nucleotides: TGTGCCAGCAGCTTAGTAGGGACTAGCGGAAACATTAGCTACAATGAGCAGTTCTTC.

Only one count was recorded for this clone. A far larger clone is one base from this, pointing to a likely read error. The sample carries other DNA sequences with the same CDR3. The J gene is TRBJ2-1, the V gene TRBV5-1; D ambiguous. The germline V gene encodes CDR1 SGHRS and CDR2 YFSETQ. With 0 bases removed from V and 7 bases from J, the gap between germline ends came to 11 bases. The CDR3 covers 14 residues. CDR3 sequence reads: CASSLGSVGNEQFF. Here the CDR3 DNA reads TGCGCCAGCAGCTTGGGAAGCGTAGGAAATGAGCAGTTCTTC.

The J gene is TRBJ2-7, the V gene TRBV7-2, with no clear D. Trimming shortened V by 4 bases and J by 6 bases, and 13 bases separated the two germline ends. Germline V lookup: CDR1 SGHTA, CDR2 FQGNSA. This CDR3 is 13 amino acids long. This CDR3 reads CASSYSRWGEQYF. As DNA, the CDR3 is TGTGCCAGCAGCTACAGTCGCTGGGGCGAGCAGTACTTC.

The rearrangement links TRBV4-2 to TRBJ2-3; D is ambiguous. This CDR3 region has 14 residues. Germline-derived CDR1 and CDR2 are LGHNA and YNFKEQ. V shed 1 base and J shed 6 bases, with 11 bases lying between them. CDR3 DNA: TGTGCCAGCAGCCAAGTAGGCAGCCCGGATACGCAGTATTTT. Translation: CASSQVGSPDTQYF.

CDR3: CASSSTGTSVYNEQFF. The CDR3 DNA reads as TGCGCCAGCAGCTCAACCGGGACTAGCGTTTACAATGAGCAGTTCTTC. The chain links TRBV5-1 to TRBJ2-1; 10 positions match TRBD2. Germline trimming cut 3 bases from V and 4 bases from J; bases unmatched to any gene: 7. Per the germline V gene, CDR1 is SGHRS and CDR2 is YFSETQ. The CDR3 contains 16 residues.

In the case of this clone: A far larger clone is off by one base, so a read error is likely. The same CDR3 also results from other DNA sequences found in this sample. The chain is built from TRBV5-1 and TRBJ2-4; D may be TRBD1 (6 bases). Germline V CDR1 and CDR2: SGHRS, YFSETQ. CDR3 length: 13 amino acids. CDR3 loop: CASSLDSNGIQYF. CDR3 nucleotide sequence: TGCGCCAGTAGCTTGGACAGCAATGGCATTCAGTACTTC.

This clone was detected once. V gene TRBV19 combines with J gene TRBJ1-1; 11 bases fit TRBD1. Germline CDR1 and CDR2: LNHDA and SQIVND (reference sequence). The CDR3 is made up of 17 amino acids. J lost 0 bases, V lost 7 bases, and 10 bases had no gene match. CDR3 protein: CASTPGQGVGVNTEAFF. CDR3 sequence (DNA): TGTGCCAGTACTCCGGGACAGGGGGTCGGTGTGAACACTGAAGCTTTCTTT. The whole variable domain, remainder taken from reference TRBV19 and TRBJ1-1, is DGGITQSPKYLFRKEGQNVTLSCEQNLNHDAMYWYRQDPGQGLRLIYYSQIVNDFQKGDIAEGYSVSREKKESFPLTVTSAQKNPTAFYLCASTPGQGVGVNTEAFFGQGTRLTVV.

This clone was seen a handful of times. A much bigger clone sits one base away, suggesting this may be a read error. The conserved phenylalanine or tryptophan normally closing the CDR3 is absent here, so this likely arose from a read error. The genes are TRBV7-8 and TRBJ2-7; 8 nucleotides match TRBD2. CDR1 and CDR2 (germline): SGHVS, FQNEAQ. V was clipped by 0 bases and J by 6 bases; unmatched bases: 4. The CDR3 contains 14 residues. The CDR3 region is CASSLASSGTEQYL. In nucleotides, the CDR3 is TGTGCCAGCAGCTTAGCGAGTAGCGGGACCGAGCAGTACTTA.

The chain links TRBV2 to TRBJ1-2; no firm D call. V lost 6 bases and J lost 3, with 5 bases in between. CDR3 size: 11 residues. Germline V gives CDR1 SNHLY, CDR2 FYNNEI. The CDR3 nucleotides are TGTGCCAGCAGAGAATACTATGGCTACACCTTC. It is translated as CASREYYGYTF. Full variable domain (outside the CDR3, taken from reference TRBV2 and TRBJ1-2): EPEVTQTPSHQVTQMGQEVILRCVPISNHLYFYWYRQILGQKVEFLVSFYNNEISEKSEIFDDQFSVERPDGSNFTLKIRSTKLEDSAMYFCASREYYGYTFGSGTRLTVV.

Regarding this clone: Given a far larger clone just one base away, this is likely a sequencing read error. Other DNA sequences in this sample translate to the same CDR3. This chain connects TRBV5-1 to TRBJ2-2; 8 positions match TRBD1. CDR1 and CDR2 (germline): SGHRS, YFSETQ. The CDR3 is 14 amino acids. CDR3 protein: CASRDRVNTGELFF. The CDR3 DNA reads TGCGCCAGCAGGGACAGGGTGAACACCGGGGAGCTGTTTTTC.

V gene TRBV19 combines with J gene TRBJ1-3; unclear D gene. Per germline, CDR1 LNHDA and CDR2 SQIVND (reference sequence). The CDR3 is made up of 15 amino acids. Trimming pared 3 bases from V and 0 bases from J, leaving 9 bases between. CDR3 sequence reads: CASSIGPNSGNTIYF. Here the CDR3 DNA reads TGTGCCAGTAGTATCGGGCCGAACTCTGGAAACACCATATATTTT.

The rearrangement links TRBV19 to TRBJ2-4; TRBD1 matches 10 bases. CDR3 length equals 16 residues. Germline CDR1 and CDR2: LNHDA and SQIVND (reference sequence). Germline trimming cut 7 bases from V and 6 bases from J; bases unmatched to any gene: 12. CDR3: CASTSTGGVGGNIQYF. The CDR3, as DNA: TGTGCCAGTACCTCGACAGGGGGCGTAGGGGGAAACATTCAGTACTTC.

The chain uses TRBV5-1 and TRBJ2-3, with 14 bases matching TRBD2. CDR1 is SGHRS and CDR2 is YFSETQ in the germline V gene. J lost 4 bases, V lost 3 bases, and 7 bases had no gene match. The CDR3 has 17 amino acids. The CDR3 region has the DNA TGCGCCAGCAGCTCCGGACTAGCGGGAGGTCGGTCAGATACGCAGTATTTT. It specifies CASSSGLAGGRSDTQYF.

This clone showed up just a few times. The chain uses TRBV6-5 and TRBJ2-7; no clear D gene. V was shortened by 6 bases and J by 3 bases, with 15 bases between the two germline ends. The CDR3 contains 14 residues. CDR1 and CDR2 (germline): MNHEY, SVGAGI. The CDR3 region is CASSPRAESYEQYF. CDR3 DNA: TGTGCCAGCAGCCCTCGGGCCGAGAGCTACGAGCAGTACTTC.

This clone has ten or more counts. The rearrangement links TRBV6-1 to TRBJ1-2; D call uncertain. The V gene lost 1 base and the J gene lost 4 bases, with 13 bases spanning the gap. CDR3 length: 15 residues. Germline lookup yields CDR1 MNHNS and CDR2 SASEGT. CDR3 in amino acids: CASSEEGWGRYGYTF. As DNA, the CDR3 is TGTGCCAGCAGTGAAGAAGGATGGGGTCGCTATGGCTACACCTTC.

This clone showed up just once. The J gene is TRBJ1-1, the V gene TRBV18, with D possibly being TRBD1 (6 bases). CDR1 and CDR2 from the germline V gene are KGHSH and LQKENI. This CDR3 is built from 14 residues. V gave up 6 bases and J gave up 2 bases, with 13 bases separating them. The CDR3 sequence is CASSARQENTEAFF. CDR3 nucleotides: TGTGCCAGCTCGGCCAGACAGGAAAACACTGAAGCTTTCTTT.

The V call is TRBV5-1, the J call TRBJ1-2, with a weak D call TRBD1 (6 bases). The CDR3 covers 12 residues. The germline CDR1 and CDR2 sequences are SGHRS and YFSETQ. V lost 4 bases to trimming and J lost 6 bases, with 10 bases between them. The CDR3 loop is CASSLQGDGYTF. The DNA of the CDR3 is TGCGCCAGCAGCCTACAGGGAGATGGCTACACCTTC.

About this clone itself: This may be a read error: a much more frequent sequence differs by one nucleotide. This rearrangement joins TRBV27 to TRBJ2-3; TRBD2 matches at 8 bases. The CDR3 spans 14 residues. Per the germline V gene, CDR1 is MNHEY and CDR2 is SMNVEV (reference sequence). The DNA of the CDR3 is TGTACCAGCAGTTACGCGGGGGGCGCAGATACGCAGTATTTT. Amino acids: CTSSYAGGADTQYF.

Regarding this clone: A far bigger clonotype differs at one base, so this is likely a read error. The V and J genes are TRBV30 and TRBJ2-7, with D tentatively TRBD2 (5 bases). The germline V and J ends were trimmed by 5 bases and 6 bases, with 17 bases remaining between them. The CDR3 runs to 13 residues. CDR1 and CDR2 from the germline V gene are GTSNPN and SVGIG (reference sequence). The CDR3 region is CAWEGPLKGEQYF. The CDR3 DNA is TGTGCCTGGGAGGGTCCCCTTAAGGGCGAGCAGTACTTC.

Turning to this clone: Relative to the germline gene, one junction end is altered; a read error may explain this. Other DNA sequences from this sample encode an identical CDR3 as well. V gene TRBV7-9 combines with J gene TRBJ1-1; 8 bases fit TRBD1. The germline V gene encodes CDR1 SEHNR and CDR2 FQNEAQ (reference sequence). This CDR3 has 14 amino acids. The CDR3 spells CASSSGQGNTEAFF. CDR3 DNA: TGTGCTAGCAGCTCCGGACAGGGTAATACTGAAGCTTTCTTT.

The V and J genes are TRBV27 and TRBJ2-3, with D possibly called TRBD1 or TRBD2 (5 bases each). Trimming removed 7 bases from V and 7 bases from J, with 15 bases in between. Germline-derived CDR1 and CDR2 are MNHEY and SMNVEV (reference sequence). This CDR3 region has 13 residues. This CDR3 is CASTRVPGNTQYF. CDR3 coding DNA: TGTGCCAGCACCAGGGTCCCCGGGAATACGCAGTATTTT.

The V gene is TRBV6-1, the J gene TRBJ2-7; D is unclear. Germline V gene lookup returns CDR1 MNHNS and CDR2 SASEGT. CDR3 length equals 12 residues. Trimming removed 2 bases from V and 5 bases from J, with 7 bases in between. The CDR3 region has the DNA TGTGCCAGCAGTGAATGGGGTGACGAGCAGTACTTC. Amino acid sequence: CASSEWGDEQYF.

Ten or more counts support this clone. The CDR3 bases are TGTGCCAGCAGCTTATGGGGGGAGAGTCCTTTTGGAAACACCATATATTTT. Protein sequence: CASSLWGESPFGNTIYF. The chain uses TRBV11-2 and TRBJ1-3; TRBD1 is a possible D gene (5 bases). V was shortened by 2 bases and J by 3 bases, with 17 bases between the two germline ends. The length of the CDR3 is 17 residues. In germline, CDR1 is SGHAT, CDR2 FQNNGV.

CDR3 region: CASSHPVAKNIQYF. In DNA form, the CDR3 reads TGCGCCAGCAGCCACCCGGTAGCCAAAAACATTCAGTACTTC. J is TRBJ2-4 and V is TRBV4-1; no definite D call. The CDR3 has 14 amino acids. Germline lookup yields CDR1 MGHRA and CDR2 YSYEKL. V lost 3 bases to trimming and J lost 0 bases, with 6 bases between them.

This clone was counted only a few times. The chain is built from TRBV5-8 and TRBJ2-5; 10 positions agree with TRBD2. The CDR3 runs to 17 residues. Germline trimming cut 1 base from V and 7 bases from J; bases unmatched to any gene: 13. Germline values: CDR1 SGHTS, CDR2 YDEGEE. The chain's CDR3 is CASSLPLSGRELGTQYF. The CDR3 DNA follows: TGTGCCAGCAGCTTGCCCCTCAGCGGGAGGGAGCTAGGGACCCAGTACTTC. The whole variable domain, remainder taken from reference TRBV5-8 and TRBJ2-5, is EAGVTQSPTHLIKTRGQQATLRCSPISGHTSVYWYQQALGLGLQFLLWYDEGEERNRGNFPPRFSGRQFPNYSSELNVNALELEDSALYLCASSLPLSGRELGTQYFGPGTRLLVL.